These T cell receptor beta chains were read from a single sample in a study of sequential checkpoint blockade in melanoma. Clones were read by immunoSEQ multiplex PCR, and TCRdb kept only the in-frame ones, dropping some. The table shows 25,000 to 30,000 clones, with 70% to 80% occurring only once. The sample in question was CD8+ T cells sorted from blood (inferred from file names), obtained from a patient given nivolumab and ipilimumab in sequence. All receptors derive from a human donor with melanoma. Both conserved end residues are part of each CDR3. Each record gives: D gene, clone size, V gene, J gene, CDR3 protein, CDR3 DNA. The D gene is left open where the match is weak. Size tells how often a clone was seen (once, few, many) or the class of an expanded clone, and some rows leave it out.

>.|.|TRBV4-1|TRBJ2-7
CASSQVAGKEQYF
TGCGCCAGCAGCCAAGTCGCGGGGAAGGAGCAGTACTTC
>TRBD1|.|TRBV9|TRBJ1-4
CASSGADRANNEKLFF
TGTGCCAGCAGCGGCGCGGACAGGGCTAATAATGAAAAACTGTTTTTT
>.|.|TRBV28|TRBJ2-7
CASSLPDNHYEQYF
TGTGCCAGCAGTTTACCGGACAACCACTACGAGCAGTACTTC
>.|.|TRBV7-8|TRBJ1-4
CASSPPGRVEKLFF
TGTGCCAGCAGCCCGCCGGGGAGGGTGGAAAAACTGTTTTTT
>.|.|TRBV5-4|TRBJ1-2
CASSETVLGTYGYTF
TGTGCCAGCAGCGAGACCGTCCTAGGAACCTATGGCTACACCTTC
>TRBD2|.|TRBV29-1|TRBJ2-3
CSVEESGGAGDTQYF
TGCAGCGTTGAAGAGAGCGGGGGGGCGGGAGATACGCAGTATTTT
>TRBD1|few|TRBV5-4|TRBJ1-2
CASSLVGQGYYGYTF
TGTGCCAGCAGCTTGGTGGGACAGGGTTACTATGGCTACACCTTC
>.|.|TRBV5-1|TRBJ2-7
CASRRDQKAHNYEQYF
TGCGCCAGCAGACGGGATCAAAAAGCCCATAACTACGAGCAGTACTTC
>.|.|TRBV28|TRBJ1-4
CASSQARERYEKLFF
TGTGCCAGCAGTCAAGCCCGGGAGAGGTATGAAAAACTGTTTTTT
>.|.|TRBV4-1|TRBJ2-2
CASSHSTGPGELFF
TGCGCCAGCAGCCACTCGACAGGTCCCGGGGAGCTGTTTTTT
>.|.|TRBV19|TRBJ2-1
CASSRDSANEQFF
TGTGCCAGTAGCAGGGATTCGGCCAATGAGCAGTTCTTC
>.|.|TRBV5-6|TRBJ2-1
CASSLVAWGLFHNEQFF
TGTGCCAGCAGCTTGGTGGCTTGGGGGCTTTTCCACAATGAGCAGTTCTTC
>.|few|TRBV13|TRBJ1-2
CASSLGRGATGYTF
TGTGCCAGCAGCTTAGGACGGGGGGCGACAGGCTACACCTTC
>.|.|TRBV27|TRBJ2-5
CASSLFFDPQGETQYF
TGTGCCAGCAGTTTATTTTTCGACCCCCAGGGAGAGACCCAGTACTTC
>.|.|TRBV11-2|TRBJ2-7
CASSSTYEQYF
TGTGCCAGCAGCTCCACCTACGAGCAGTACTTC
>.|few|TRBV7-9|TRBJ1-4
CASSLAEGANEKLFF
TGTGCCAGCAGCTTAGCGGAGGGAGCTAATGAAAAACTGTTTTTT
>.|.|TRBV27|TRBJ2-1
CASSLWAMGDEQFF
TGTGCCAGCAGTTTGTGGGCAATGGGCGATGAGCAGTTCTTC
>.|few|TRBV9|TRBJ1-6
CASSVAPGAIGSPLHF
TGTGCCAGCAGCGTAGCCCCAGGGGCGATAGGTTCACCCCTCCACTTT
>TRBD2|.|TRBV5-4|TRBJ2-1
CASSLAASGAGFNEQFF
TGTGCCAGCAGCTTGGCGGCTAGCGGGGCAGGTTTCAATGAGCAGTTCTTC
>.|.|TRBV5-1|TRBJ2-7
CASSPRPGLPYEQYF
TGCGCCAGCAGCCCCCGCCCCGGACTCCCCTACGAGCAGTACTTC
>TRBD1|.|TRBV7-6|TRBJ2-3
CASSSYRDSSPDTQYF
TGTGCCAGCAGCTCCTACCGGGACAGCTCACCAGATACGCAGTATTTT
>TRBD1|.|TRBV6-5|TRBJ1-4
CASRTLQGAQEKLFF
TGTGCCAGCAGGACTCTTCAGGGGGCGCAGGAAAAACTGTTTTTT
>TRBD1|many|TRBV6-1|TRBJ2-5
CASSDPDRDRGETQYF
TGTGCCAGCAGTGACCCCGACCGGGACAGGGGGGAGACCCAGTACTTC
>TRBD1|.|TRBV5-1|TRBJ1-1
CASSLDRGLNTEAFF
TGCGCCAGCAGCTTGGACAGGGGCCTGAACACTGAAGCTTTCTTT
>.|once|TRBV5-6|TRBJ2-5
CASSLGQGGFFETQYF
TGTGCCAGCAGCTTGGGGCAGGGCGGCTTTTTCGAGACCCAGTACTTC
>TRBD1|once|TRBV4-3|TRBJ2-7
CASSQEGGQGYSYEQYF
TGCGCCAGCAGCCAAGAAGGGGGACAGGGTTACTCCTACGAGCAGTACTTC
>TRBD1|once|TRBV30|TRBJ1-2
CAWRGAGQLDYGYTF
TGTGCCTGGAGGGGCGCGGGACAGCTTGATTATGGCTACACCTTC
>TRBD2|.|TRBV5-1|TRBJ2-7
CASGGTSSYEQYF
TGCGCCAGCGGCGGGACTAGCTCCTACGAGCAGTACTTC
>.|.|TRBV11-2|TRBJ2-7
CASSLDPRDIREQYF
TGTGCCAGCAGCTTAGATCCCAGGGACATCCGCGAGCAGTACTTC
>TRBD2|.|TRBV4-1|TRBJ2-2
CASSQEASGGNTGELFF
TGCGCCAGCAGCCAAGAGGCTAGCGGGGGAAACACCGGGGAGCTGTTTTTT
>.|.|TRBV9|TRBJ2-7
CASSHPGDYEQYF
TGTGCCAGCAGCCACCCGGGGGACTACGAGCAGTACTTC
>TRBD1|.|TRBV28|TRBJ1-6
CASKYGGQGGSPLHF
TGTGCCAGCAAATACGGGGGACAGGGTGGTTCACCCCTCCACTTT
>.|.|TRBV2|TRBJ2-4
CASSDNAGWGKNIQYF
TGTGCCAGCAGTGACAATGCAGGGTGGGGCAAAAACATTCAGTACTTC